Below, 10 T cell receptor beta chains from the same sample are listed, as sequenced in a study of CD8 T cells in Susac syndrome. RNA, at roughly 0.45 to 1 ug, was reverse transcribed with random hexamers. TCRdb itself ran the immunoSEQ multiplex PCR reads through MiXCR, one entry per CDR3 protein. The sample carries 95,000 or so distinct CDR3 sequences, around 93% recorded once. Input material: CD8+ T cells from PBMCs. The receptors shown here come from a human donor in good health.

The chain joins TRBV7-8 to TRBJ2-5; TRBD2 matches 8 bases. CDR1 SGHVS and CDR2 FQNEAQ come from the germline V gene. V lost 5 bases to trimming and J lost 5 bases; unmatched junction nucleotides: 13. CDR3 length: 16 residues. The CDR3 DNA sequence: TGTGCCAGCAGCCCCCGGACTAGCCGTTTCGGCGAGACCCAGTACTTC. Protein product: CASSPRTSRFGETQYF.

The chain uses TRBV19 and TRBJ1-1; no clear D gene. The CDR3 runs to 13 residues. The V end lost 5 bases, the J end lost 5 bases, and 12 bases lay between the germline ends. Germline loops: CDR1 LNHDA, CDR2 SQIVND (reference sequence). The CDR3 region is CASSARTVTEAFF. The DNA for the CDR3 is TGTGCCAGTAGTGCCCGGACGGTGACTGAAGCTTTCTTT.

The rearrangement joins TRBV30 to TRBJ1-5; no clear D. The CDR3 extends over 15 amino acids. V lost 0 bases and J lost 1, with 10 bases in between. CDR1 GTSNPN and CDR2 SVGIG come from the germline V gene (reference sequence). The CDR3 coding sequence is TGTGCCTGGAGTGTACCGGGGAAGAGCAATCAGCCCCAGCATTTT. This translates into CAWSVPGKSNQPQHF. Looking up the rest from reference TRBV30 and TRBJ1-5 gives the full variable domain: SQTIHQWPATLVQPVGSPLSLECTVEGTSNPNLYWYRQAAGRGLQLLFYSVGIGQISSEVPQNLSASRPQDRQFILSSKKLLLSDSGFYLCAWSVPGKSNQPQHFGDGTRLSIL.

The chain is built from TRBV30 and TRBJ2-5; either TRBD1 or TRBD2 may supply D (5 bases each). V was shortened by 0 bases and J by 9 bases, with 14 bases between the two germline ends. The CDR3 is 13 amino acids. The germline gives CDR1 GTSNPN, CDR2 SVGIG (reference sequence). The CDR3 nucleotides are TGTGCCTGGAGTGTAATCTTTAGGGACGCCCAGTACTTC. This gives the protein CAWSVIFRDAQYF.

The gene calls are TRBV11-3 and TRBJ1-1; D is unclear. The CDR3 covers 12 residues. Germline lookup yields CDR1 SGHNT and CDR2 YENEEA. V shed 5 bases and J shed 7 bases, with 11 bases lying between them. The CDR3 spells CASSRIGSEAFF. The CDR3 nucleotides are TGTGCCAGCAGCCGTATAGGGAGTGAAGCTTTCTTT.

The chain uses TRBV7-3 and TRBJ2-7, with D possibly TRBD2 on 6 matching bases. V lost 5 bases and J lost 6, with 20 bases in between. Germline loops: CDR1 SGHTA, CDR2 FQGTGA. The CDR3 totals 15 residues. The CDR3 coding sequence is TGTGCCAGCAGCCCCGGGACTCTACGGCCGTCCGAGCAGTACTTC. This translates into CASSPGTLRPSEQYF.

This chain connects TRBV5-1 to TRBJ2-1; D gene unclear. The CDR3 totals 15 residues. Germline CDR1 reads SGHRS; CDR2 reads YFSETQ. V shed 0 bases and J shed 4 bases, with 11 bases lying between them. This CDR3 reads CASSLEGQLYNEQFF. DNA for the CDR3: TGCGCCAGCAGCTTGGAAGGCCAGCTATACAATGAGCAGTTCTTC.

This clonotype came up a few times. The rearrangement joins TRBV27 to TRBJ1-2; the D is unclear. The germline gives CDR1 MNHEY, CDR2 SMNVEV (reference sequence). V lost 3 bases and J 4 bases, leaving 6 bases between the germline ends. The CDR3 runs 12 residues. In DNA, the CDR3 is TGTGCCAGCAGTTTGAGCGGCTATGGCTACACCTTC. Translation: CASSLSGYGYTF.

V is TRBV11-2 and J is TRBJ2-4, with a tentative D call TRBD1 (5 bases). CDR3 length equals 16 residues. The V and J ends lost 10 bases and 0 bases respectively, with 19 bases between them. Germline CDR1 SGHAT, CDR2 FQNNGV. The CDR3 coding sequence is TGTGCCACCGATAGCCAGACAGACCTAGCCAAAAACATTCAGTACTTC. Amino acid sequence: CATDSQTDLAKNIQYF. The full variable domain, in which reference TRBV11-2 and TRBJ2-4 provide the parts outside the CDR3, is EAGVAQSPRYKIIEKRQSVAFWCNPISGHATLYWYQQILGQGPKLLIQFQNNGVVDDSQLPKDRFSAERLKGVDSTLKIQPAKLEDSAVYLCATDSQTDLAKNIQYFGAGTRLSVL.

The rearrangement joins TRBV4-1 to TRBJ2-7; D is possibly TRBD1 (5 bases). The germline V gene encodes CDR1 MGHRA and CDR2 YSYEKL. The length of the CDR3 is 15 residues. Trimming left V 0 bases short and J 3 bases short, with 12 bases between. The CDR3 region is CASSQDFPGLYEQYF. The CDR3 nucleotides are TGCGCCAGCAGCCAAGATTTCCCAGGGCTCTACGAGCAGTACTTC.